This T cell receptor (beta chain) was captured by sequencing in a study of breast tumors, draining lymph nodes, adjacent tissues. This clonotype appeared a few times. CDR3 length: 15 residues. V shed 5 bases and J 1 base; nucleotides not matched to a gene: 6. The lymph nodes were axillary draining lymph nodes from breast cancer patients. TCRdb passed the multiplex PCR reads through MiXCR, listing each CDR3 protein once. The table lists about 110,000 distinct CDR3 sequences, less than 40% of them singletons, with under 6.5% in the top ten. The V call is TRBV12-3 or TRBV12-4, the J call TRBJ1-1; 8 nucleotides line up with TRBD1. This receptor was taken from a female donor with breast cancer. Some clones in this sample may be carry-over from other donors' samples. The sequencing input was axillary lymph node tissue. In DNA form, the CDR3 reads TGTGCCAGCAGTACCCGGACAGGGCAGAACACTGAAGCTTTCTTT. Its translation is CASSTRTGQNTEAFF.